This T cell receptor (beta chain) was obtained from a study of cytotoxic CD8 clonotypes in ibrutinib-treated CLL. On the study more broadly: Partial responders roughly 25, complete 2; some twelve progressed and approximately 15 stayed in remission by median roughly 70 months.

The table came from immunoSEQ multiplex PCR; TCRdb's copy has only in-frame clones and leaves some out. The table records fewer than 35,000 clones, about 70% of them present only once. J gave up 2 bases and V 5 bases, and 8 bases lay outside the gene matches. Germline values: CDR1 KGHSH, CDR2 LQKENI. The CDR3 contains 16 residues. Sequenced here: PBMCs, sampled before ibrutinib treatment. The chain links TRBV18 to TRBJ2-7, with 11 positions matching TRBD2. The TCR was taken from a human donor with chronic lymphocytic leukemia. Written as DNA, the CDR3 is TGTGCCAGCTCAGGGACTAGCGGCTTACCCACCTACGAGCAGTACTTC. This translates into CASSGTSGLPTYEQYF.